Sequencing of this T cell receptor (beta chain) was carried out in a study of blood T cell repertoires in COVID-19. Background on the study: Donors in the United States, Italy and Spain gave samples during acute or convalescent COVID-19.

Original methodology: Reference gene primer amplification gave estimated nucleated cell counts. Libraries were prepared by immunoSEQ multiplex PCR; TCRdb keeps only in-frame clonotypes and omits some of them. D and trimming come from the DNA, and the V and J calls and clone size come from that table. Altogether about 93,000 clones are present, around four fifths being singletons, with the ten largest covering 16%. Sequencing was done on a sample of peripheral blood. The clonotype comes from a human donor in a cohort sampled during active COVID-19.

The CDR3 DNA reads as TGCGCCAGCATGCCTAATGCCGCCACAGATACGCAGTATTTT. The encoded protein is CASMPNAATDTQYF. The V call is TRBV5-1, the J call TRBJ2-3, with D unresolved. This CDR3 comprises 14 residues. The germline V and J ends were trimmed by 6 bases and 2 bases, with 13 bases remaining between them. Germline values: CDR1 SGHRS, CDR2 YFSETQ. Supplemented by reference TRBV5-1 and TRBJ2-3, the full variable domain reads KAGVTQTPRYLIKTRGQQVTLSCSPISGHRSVSWYQQTPGQGLQFLFEYFSETQRNKGNFPGRFSGRQFSNSRSEMNVSTLELGDSALYLCASMPNAATDTQYFGPGTRLTVL.